The 10 T cell receptor beta chains in this list originate from one sample, sequenced in a study of blood T cell repertoires in COVID-19. The protocol was immunoSEQ multiplex PCR, while the TCRdb copy is restricted to in-frame clones and leaves out a portion. There are about 260,000 clones in the sample; around nine tenths occur only once, and roughly 9.8% lies in the top ten. Sequences were obtained from peripheral blood. These receptors were collected from a middle-aged man who had recovered from COVID-19.

The V call is TRBV7-9, the J call TRBJ1-1; the D gene is possibly TRBD1 (6 bases). Trimming removed 2 bases at V and 4 bases at J, with 11 bases between. The CDR3 covers 14 residues. CDR1 and CDR2 from the germline V gene are SEHNR and FQNEAQ (reference sequence). CDR3 bases: TGTGCCAGCAGCTTACCGCAGGGGTTCACTGAAGCTTTCTTT. Translation: CASSLPQGFTEAFF.

The chain employs TRBV9 and TRBJ2-1; TRBD2 matches 11 bases. With 0 bases clipped from V and 7 bases from J, the junction kept 12 bases outside the gene matches. This CDR3 region has 18 residues. The germline V gene encodes CDR1 SGDLS and CDR2 YYNGEE. CDR3 in DNA: TGTGCCAGCAGCGTAGAGGGGCCTAGCGGGAGGCCGAGGAATGAGCAGTTCTTC. It encodes CASSVEGPSGRPRNEQFF.

As regards this clone: This clone may be a read error of a much larger clone one base away. Other DNA sequences in this specimen translate into the identical CDR3. The J gene is TRBJ2-3, the V gene TRBV6-4; 10 positions agree with TRBD2. Germline V gene data show CDR1 as MRHNA and CDR2 as SNTAGT. Germline trimming cut 0 bases from V and 6 bases from J; bases unmatched to any gene: 0. The CDR3 length is 14 residues. CDR3 DNA: TGTGCCAGCAGTGACTCTAGCGGGAGGGATACGCAGTATTTT. Translating gives CASSDSSGRDTQYF.

The chain links TRBV27 to TRBJ2-5, with D tentatively TRBD2 (7 bases). Between the trimmed V and J ends, which lost 3 bases and 7 bases, there was a span of 15 bases. Germline loops: CDR1 MNHEY, CDR2 SMNVEV (reference sequence). The CDR3 runs to 14 residues. The CDR3 sequence: CASSFGQGRATQYF. The CDR3 DNA follows: TGTGCCAGCAGTTTTGGTCAGGGGAGGGCGACCCAGTACTTC.

V is TRBV2 and J is TRBJ2-3; 12 bases are shared with TRBD1. The CDR3 runs to 19 residues. Germline CDR1 reads SNHLY; CDR2 reads FYNNEI. V trimming: 3 bases; J trimming: 1 base; junction bases outside the gene matches: 11. This CDR3 reads CASSESGTGGNWGTDTQYF. CDR3 DNA sequence: TGTGCCAGCAGTGAGTCCGGGACAGGGGGCAATTGGGGCACAGATACGCAGTATTTT.

The rearrangement uses TRBV21-1 and TRBJ2-1; the table calls TRBD2, which could not be checked here. TRBV21-1 is noted as a pseudogene. This CDR3 is built from 13 residues. This CDR3 reads CASSPSSRGEQFF. The CDR3, as DNA: TGTGCCAGCAGCCCATCGAGCCGGGGAGAGCAGTTCTTC.

The gene calls are TRBV7-9 and TRBJ2-7; the match to TRBD2 covers 7 bases. This CDR3 is 14 amino acids long. Germline CDR1 reads SEHNR; CDR2 reads FQNEAQ (reference sequence). J lost 3 bases, V lost 2 bases, and 4 bases had no gene match. The CDR3 DNA is TGTGCCAGCAGCTTAAGCGGGAAGCTCTACGAGCAGTACTTC. The encoded protein is CASSLSGKLYEQYF.

This clone was seen just once. The V call is TRBV6-1, the J call TRBJ1-4, with TRBD1 identical over 9 bases. Germline V lookup: CDR1 MNHNS, CDR2 SASEGT. The V segment lost 2 bases and the J segment 8 bases; nucleotides outside the gene matches: 6. This CDR3 spans 15 amino acids. The CDR3, as DNA: TGTGCCAGCAGTGAAATCACAGGGGGCGGGGAAAAACTGTTTTTT. This encodes CASSEITGGGEKLFF.

In its sample, this clone was seen a few times. The rearrangement joins TRBV7-2 to TRBJ1-4; D is ambiguous. Germline assignment: CDR1 SGHTA and CDR2 FQGNSA. The CDR3 is 16 amino acids. Trimming shortened V by 2 bases and J by 0 bases, and 10 bases separated the two germline ends. DNA for the CDR3: TGTGCCAGCAGCTTATTTCCTCCCGCAACTAATGAAAAACTGTTTTTT. This encodes CASSLFPPATNEKLFF.

CDR3 residues: CASILGSSYNEQFF. DNA of the CDR3: TGTGCCAGCATCCTCGGGAGCTCCTACAATGAGCAGTTCTTC. This chain connects TRBV6-5 to TRBJ2-1; tentative D call: TRBD2 (6 bases). The CDR3 covers 14 residues. V was cut by 7 bases and J by 0 bases, with 10 bases left in between. Germline loops: CDR1 MNHEY, CDR2 SVGAGI.